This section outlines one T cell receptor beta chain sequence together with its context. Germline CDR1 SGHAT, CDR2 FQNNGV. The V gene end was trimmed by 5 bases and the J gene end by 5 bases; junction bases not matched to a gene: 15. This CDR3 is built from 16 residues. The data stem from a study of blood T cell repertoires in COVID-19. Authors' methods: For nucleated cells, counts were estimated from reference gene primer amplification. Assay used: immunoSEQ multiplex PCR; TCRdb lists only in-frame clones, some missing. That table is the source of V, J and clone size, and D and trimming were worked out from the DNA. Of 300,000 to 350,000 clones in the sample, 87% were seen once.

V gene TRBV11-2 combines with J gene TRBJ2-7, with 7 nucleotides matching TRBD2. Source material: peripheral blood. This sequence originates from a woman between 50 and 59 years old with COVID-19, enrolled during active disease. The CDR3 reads CASSDPWSGILNEQYF. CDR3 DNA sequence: TGTGCCAGCAGCGACCCCTGGAGCGGGATTCTGAACGAGCAGTACTTC. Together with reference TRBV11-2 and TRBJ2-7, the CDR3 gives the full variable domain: EAGVAQSPRYKIIEKRQSVAFWCNPISGHATLYWYQQILGQGPKLLIQFQNNGVVDDSQLPKDRFSAERLKGVDSTLKIQPAKLEDSAVYLCASSDPWSGILNEQYFGPGTRLTVT.